This T cell receptor (beta chain) was obtained from a study of regulatory T cells in long-lasting Graves disease. According to the study, TCR beta libraries were built with iRepertoire HTBI primers and CDR3-region Arm-PCR. Original data processing: Overall, samples carried approximately 60 TRBV and over 12 TRBJ segments. TCRdb passed the multiplex PCR reads through MiXCR, listing each CDR3 protein once. Here the V and J calls rest on TCRdb's processing, not on the authors' analysis. Seen here are 400,000 to 500,000 distinct CDR3 sequences, around 14% observed once, and the top ten hold around 15%. As for time point: newly diagnosed GD, antithyroid drugs for less than 3 months. The authors made the TCR library using RNA they extracted from PBMCs. The authors drew approximately 10 milliliters of peripheral blood into EDTA tubes. The V gene lost 3 bases and the J gene lost 3 bases, with 13 bases spanning the gap. The CDR3 length is 15 residues. The germline V gene encodes CDR1 MNHEY and CDR2 SVGAGI.

This clonotype was recorded a few times. These same data were also listed under a study on T cells in Graves' hyperthyroidism and ophthalmopathy. That source notes: Together with thyroid ultrasound, orbital computed tomography, serum thyroxine and TRAb, clinical symptoms were used for diagnoses. Carried out on the TCR CDR3, a first-round RT-PCR used the HTBI primer set.

The chain combines TRBV6-5 with TRBJ2-3; D may be TRBD1 (5 bases). The sequences come from peripheral blood mononuclear cells (PBMCs), collected at new diagnosis, from a patient treated with antithyroid drugs. This clonotype was obtained from a woman in her twenties or thirties with Graves disease. In DNA, the CDR3 is TGTGCCAGCAGTTATGGCCAGGGTGGTACAGATACGCAGTATTTT. This translates into CASSYGQGGTDTQYF.